This is a list of T cell receptor beta chains from one sample in a study of blood T cell repertoires in COVID-19. Profiling relied on immunoSEQ multiplex PCR, and the TCRdb table lists in-frame clones only, not all of them. This sample yields 70,000 to 80,000 clones, of which roughly 85% are seen a single time; about a third belongs to the top ten. The source material was peripheral blood. The receptors were sampled from a woman aged 80 or over with active or convalescent COVID-19. The CDR3 runs from the conserved cysteine through the conserved F or W. The D gene is left open where the match is weak. Only some rows state a clone size, as once, few, many or a class for expanded clones.

D,J,size,V,CDR3,DNA
TRBD2,TRBJ2-3,-,TRBV7-2,CASSPSGGASRTQYF,TGTGCCAGCAGCCCTAGCGGGGGGGCCTCGCGTACGCAGTATTTT
TRBD1,TRBJ2-7,-,TRBV2,CASRRTGETPNEQYF,TGTGCCAGCAGACGGACAGGGGAAACCCCCAACGAGCAGTACTTC
-,TRBJ1-1,-,TRBV30,CAWSVHKNTEAFF,TGTGCCTGGAGTGTACATAAGAACACTGAAGCTTTCTTT
-,TRBJ2-7,-,TRBV6-5,CASRGSRDKDYEQYF,TGTGCCAGCAGGGGGAGCCGGGACAAAGACTACGAGCAGTACTTC
TRBD1,TRBJ1-6,-,TRBV7-2,CASRPSSGTGNSPLHF,TGTGCCAGCAGGCCCTCGTCCGGGACAGGGAATTCACCCCTCCACTTT
TRBD2,TRBJ2-3,once,TRBV7-2,CASSKGPTSGGAKDTQYF,TGTGCCAGCAGCAAGGGGCCGACTAGCGGGGGGGCGAAGGATACGCAGTATTTT
-,TRBJ1-5,-,TRBV6-5,CASSNRAHQPQHF,TGTGCCAGCAGTAACAGGGCCCATCAGCCCCAGCATTTT
-,TRBJ1-2,-,TRBV7-2,CASSLRGAGYGYTF,TGTGCCAGCAGCTTAAGAGGGGCGGGGTATGGCTACACCTTC
-,TRBJ1-4,-,TRBV15,CATSRELSATNEKLFF,TGTGCCACCAGCAGAGAGTTAAGCGCAACTAATGAAAAACTGTTTTTT
-,TRBJ1-3,few,TRBV30,CAWSVGRTGNTIYF,TGTGCCTGGAGCGTGGGGAGGACTGGAAACACCATATATTTT
TRBD1,TRBJ2-2,few,TRBV30,CAWSLQGIRGRGGELFF,TGTGCCTGGAGCCTACAGGGGATTAGGGGAAGGGGCGGGGAGCTGTTTTTT
-,TRBJ2-1,-,TRBV18,CASSSSMSNEQFF,TGTGCCAGCTCATCTTCAATGAGCAATGAGCAGTTCTTC
TRBD2,TRBJ2-4,-,TRBV19,CASSFGLAGRNIQYF,TGTGCCAGTAGTTTCGGACTAGCGGGCAGAAACATTCAGTACTTC
TRBD1,TRBJ1-5,-,TRBV19,CASSTRGFGDQPQHF,TGTGCCAGTAGTACCAGGGGGTTTGGGGATCAGCCCCAGCATTTT
TRBD1,TRBJ1-2,-,TRBV10-2,CASGGQGELYGYTF,TGCGCCAGCGGGGGACAGGGGGAACTCTATGGCTACACCTTC
TRBD2,TRBJ2-2,-,TRBV28,CASTPWRLAGINTGELFF,TGTGCCAGCACCCCGTGGAGACTAGCGGGGATTAACACCGGGGAGCTGTTTTTT
-,TRBJ1-1,-,TRBV19,CASSIGGGLTEAFF,TGTGCCAGTAGTATAGGAGGGGGATTGACTGAAGCTTTCTTT
-,TRBJ1-5,-,TRBV19,CASSIGQNQPQHF,TGTGCCAGTAGTATTGGGCAGAATCAGCCCCAGCATTTT
TRBD1,TRBJ2-7,-,TRBV5-1,CASSLVTGNTYEQYF,TGCGCCAGCAGCTTGGTGACAGGGAATACCTACGAGCAGTACTTC
-,TRBJ1-1,-,TRBV4-3,CASSHSVVLNTEAFF,TGCGCCAGCAGCCATTCGGTAGTGCTGAACACTGAAGCTTTCTTT
TRBD1,TRBJ1-4,-,TRBV3-1/TRBV3-2,CASSQAGTGVEKLFF,TGTGCCAGCAGCCAGGCCGGGACAGGGGTTGAAAAACTGTTTTTT
TRBD1,TRBJ1-2,-,TRBV5-4,CASSGPLGTGGSGYTF,TGTGCCAGCAGCGGCCCTCTTGGGACAGGGGGCAGCGGCTACACCTTC
TRBD1,TRBJ1-2,-,TRBV25-1,CASSESTGGKGYGYTF,TGTGCCAGCAGTGAAAGTACAGGGGGTAAAGGGTATGGCTACACCTTC
TRBD1,TRBJ1-2,-,TRBV3-1/TRBV3-2,CASSLDREYGYTF,TGTGCCAGCAGCCTGGACAGGGAATATGGCTACACCTTC
TRBD2,TRBJ2-1,-,TRBV9,CASSRTSGVNEQFF,TGTGCCAGCAGCAGGACTAGCGGGGTGAATGAGCAGTTCTTC
-,TRBJ1-1,-,TRBV6-5,CASTKTGNTEAFF,TGTGCCAGCACCAAGACAGGGAACACTGAAGCTTTCTTT
TRBD2,TRBJ2-7,-,TRBV29-1,CSAPSRGGEQYF,TGCAGCGCTCCGTCCCGGGGGGGAGAGCAGTACTTC
-,TRBJ1-6,-,TRBV28,CASSPMARYSPLHF,TGTGCCAGCAGTCCCATGGCGAGGTATTCACCCCTCCACTTT
-,TRBJ1-2,-,TRBV5-8,CASSQIHTGNYGYTF,TGTGCCAGCAGCCAAATTCACACAGGGAACTATGGCTACACCTTC
TRBD1,TRBJ1-6,-,TRBV7-2,CASSSGQGGSPLHF,TGTGCCAGCAGCTCGGGACAGGGGGGTTCACCCCTCCACTTT
-,TRBJ1-1,-,TRBV5-6,CATKLNWNTEAFF,TGTGCCACCAAACTCAACTGGAACACTGAAGCTTTCTTT
TRBD1,TRBJ2-1,-,TRBV18,CASSPSGGPYNEQFF,TGTGCCAGCTCACCATCAGGGGGCCCCTACAATGAGCAGTTCTTC
TRBD1,TRBJ2-2,-,TRBV5-4,CASSSPGQGYGELFF,TGTGCCAGCAGTAGCCCGGGACAGGGATACGGGGAGCTGTTTTTT
TRBD1,TRBJ1-2,-,TRBV6-2/TRBV6-3,CASSYRGQGEDLSYGYTF,TGTGCCAGCAGTTATAGGGGACAGGGTGAGGATCTTTCCTATGGCTACACCTTC
-,TRBJ1-2,-,TRBV6-2/TRBV6-3,CASSYEQAYGYTF,TGTGCCAGCAGTTACGAACAGGCCTATGGCTACACCTTC